This T cell receptor (beta chain) appears in the sequencing data of a study of blood T cell repertoires in COVID-19. The method was immunoSEQ multiplex PCR; TCRdb's version includes in-frame clones alone and lacks a portion of them. Among 240,000 or so clones listed, more than 80% were seen once. The V gene's germline CDR1 is SGHVS and CDR2 FQNEAQ. This CDR3 is built from 14 residues. V was shortened by 2 bases and J by 5 bases, with 12 bases between the two germline ends. The rearrangement links TRBV7-8 to TRBJ2-5, with D unresolved. This TCR came from a man aged 50-60 years who had been exposed to COVID-19. Sequenced sample: PBMCs or T cells enriched from blood (not recorded which). The CDR3 here is CASSLLAMRETQYF. Here the CDR3 DNA reads TGTGCCAGCAGCTTATTAGCTATGCGGGAGACCCAGTACTTC.